A selection of T cell receptor beta chains follows, all from one sample in a study of blood T cell repertoires in COVID-19. Repertoires were generated with immunoSEQ multiplex PCR, while TCRdb's copy carries only in-frame clones and drops some. The sample shows approximately 310,000 clones, around 85% of them seen only once. The sequenced material came from PBMCs or T cells enriched from blood (not recorded which). The receptors come from a woman aged 25 to 39 who had been exposed to COVID-19. CDR3s include the opening cysteine and the closing phenylalanine or tryptophan. Fields, in order: CDR3 DNA, CDR3 protein, J gene, D gene, clone size, V gene. The D gene is left open where the match is weak. For some rows the clone size is stated as once, few or many, or as a class when expanded; others skip it.

DNA: TGTGCCAGCAGCCCCTTCCAGGGGGAGATAGAGCAGTACTTC
CDR3: CASSPFQGEIEQYF
J: TRBJ2-7
D: TRBD1
size: NA
V: TRBV6-5

DNA: TGTGCCAGCAGTTCAGGGGTCGGAAGCTACACCTTC
CDR3: CASSSGVGSYTF
J: TRBJ1-2
D: NA
size: NA
V: TRBV12-3/TRBV12-4

DNA: TGTGCCAGCGCGACAGATGAAGAGACCCAGTACTTC
CDR3: CASATDEETQYF
J: TRBJ2-5
D: NA
size: NA
V: TRBV2

DNA: TGTGCCAGCAGCTTCGGGACAGGGAATTTTTACTACGAGCAGTACTTC
CDR3: CASSFGTGNFYYEQYF
J: TRBJ2-7
D: TRBD1
size: once
V: TRBV11-2

DNA: TGTGCCAGCCAGACAGGGGGTTACCTCTATGGCTACACCTTC
CDR3: CASQTGGYLYGYTF
J: TRBJ1-2
D: TRBD1
size: NA
V: TRBV28

DNA: TGTGCCAGCAGTTTAGAGCCCTTCGACGAGCAGTACTTC
CDR3: CASSLEPFDEQYF
J: TRBJ2-7
D: NA
size: NA
V: TRBV28

DNA: TGTGCCAGCAGCCAAGGGCCAACGCAAAGGAGTAAACTGTTTTTT
CDR3: CASSQGPTQRSKLFF
J: TRBJ1-4
D: NA
size: NA
V: TRBV3-1/TRBV3-2

DNA: TGTGCCTGGAGGGAACAGGGGTACAATGGCTACACCTTC
CDR3: CAWREQGYNGYTF
J: TRBJ1-2
D: TRBD1
size: once
V: TRBV30

DNA: TGTGCCACCAGCAGGGAGATAGGCAATCAGCCCCAGCATTTT
CDR3: CATSREIGNQPQHF
J: TRBJ1-5
D: NA
size: NA
V: TRBV15

DNA: TGTGCCAGCAGTTTAGGGAGCCGTCATGAAAAACTGTTTTTT
CDR3: CASSLGSRHEKLFF
J: TRBJ1-4
D: NA
size: NA
V: TRBV28

DNA: TGTGCCACCAGTGACCTTGATGTGGCTCAGCAGTACTTC
CDR3: CATSDLDVAQQYF
J: TRBJ2-7
D: NA
size: NA
V: TRBV24-1

DNA: TGCGCCAGCAGCCAAGAAGGACAGGGGGGAGAGACCCAGTACTTC
CDR3: CASSQEGQGGETQYF
J: TRBJ2-5
D: TRBD1
size: NA
V: TRBV4-1

DNA: TGTGCCAGCAGACAACCGGGACAGGGTTTTTCACCCCTCCACTTT
CDR3: CASRQPGQGFSPLHF
J: TRBJ1-6
D: TRBD1
size: NA
V: TRBV6-5

DNA: TGTGCCAGCTCCCTGCTCGCGGGCCTCTCCACCGGGGAGCTGTTTTTT
CDR3: CASSLLAGLSTGELFF
J: TRBJ2-2
D: NA
size: few
V: TRBV18

DNA: TGTGCCTGCGGGGTGAGTCATGGAGATACGCAGTATTTT
CDR3: CACGVSHGDTQYF
J: TRBJ2-3
D: NA
size: NA
V: TRBV19

DNA: TGTGCCACCAGCAGAGGCAGGGGGGCCTCTGGAAACACCATATATTTT
CDR3: CATSRGRGASGNTIYF
J: TRBJ1-3
D: TRBD1
size: NA
V: TRBV15

DNA: TGTGCCAGCAGCTTAGGGGTAGGGGGCCATAATTCACCCCTCCACTTT
CDR3: CASSLGVGGHNSPLHF
J: TRBJ1-6
D: TRBD1
size: NA
V: TRBV7-9

DNA: TGTGCCACCAGTGATTTTCTGGGCAGGGATGACACTGAAGCTTTCTTT
CDR3: CATSDFLGRDDTEAFF
J: TRBJ1-1
D: NA
size: NA
V: TRBV24-1

DNA: TGTGCCAGCTGGAGGGAAAAAGGTAGGCCTGGAAACACCATATATTTT
CDR3: CASWREKGRPGNTIYF
J: TRBJ1-3
D: NA
size: NA
V: TRBV24-1

DNA: TGTGCCAGCAGTTTACGACAGGGAACGCAGTATTTT
CDR3: CASSLRQGTQYF
J: TRBJ2-3
D: TRBD1
size: NA
V: TRBV28

DNA: TGTGCCAGCAGCATCTACAGGGGGTGGGTCACTGAAGCTTTCTTT
CDR3: CASSIYRGWVTEAFF
J: TRBJ1-1
D: TRBD1
size: NA
V: TRBV11-2

DNA: TGTGCCAGCATCTCGGTCTATGGCTACACCTTC
CDR3: CASISVYGYTF
J: TRBJ1-2
D: NA
size: NA
V: TRBV5-4

DNA: TGTGCCAGCAGTCAGCAGGGGCTGGGTAACGAGCAGTACTTC
CDR3: CASSQQGLGNEQYF
J: TRBJ2-7
D: NA
size: NA
V: TRBV28

DNA: TGTGCCAGTAGTATAGATCGGGGACAGCTTAATGAAAAACTGTTTTTT
CDR3: CASSIDRGQLNEKLFF
J: TRBJ1-4
D: TRBD1
size: NA
V: TRBV19

DNA: TGTGCCAGTCGTGGGGAGTACCAAGAGACCCAGTACTTC
CDR3: CASRGEYQETQYF
J: TRBJ2-5
D: NA
size: NA
V: TRBV19

DNA: TGTGCCAGTAGCGCTAGCTCCTACAATGAGCAGTTCTTC
CDR3: CASSASSYNEQFF
J: TRBJ2-1
D: NA
size: once
V: TRBV28

DNA: TGTGCCAGCAGCCCAACAAGGGCTAGCGGGCTTTTCGGGAAGTACTTC
CDR3: CASSPTRASGLFGKYF
J: TRBJ2-7
D: TRBD2
size: NA
V: TRBV3-1/TRBV3-2

DNA: TGTGCCAGCAGTTCGGGCGGACCGGAGGGGGGCTACACCTTC
CDR3: CASSSGGPEGGYTF
J: TRBJ1-2
D: NA
size: once
V: TRBV28

DNA: TGTGCCTCCGAACAGGGATCTAATGAAAAACTGTTTTTT
CDR3: CASEQGSNEKLFF
J: TRBJ1-4
D: NA
size: NA
V: TRBV30

DNA: TGTGCCAGCAGCCGGCCTGCTAGCGGGGGGCGAGAGACCCAGTACTTC
CDR3: CASSRPASGGRETQYF
J: TRBJ2-5
D: TRBD2
size: NA
V: TRBV6-2/TRBV6-3

DNA: TGTGCCTGGAGTGTCGGTCCCTACGAGCAGTACTTC
CDR3: CAWSVGPYEQYF
J: TRBJ2-7
D: NA
size: NA
V: TRBV30

DNA: TGTGCCAGCAGCAAAACAGGGCCTTACAATGAGCAGTTCTTC
CDR3: CASSKTGPYNEQFF
J: TRBJ2-1
D: NA
size: NA
V: TRBV21-1

DNA: TGTGCCTGGCTAAGGATGAGGACAGGGGTTAACTATGGCTACACCTTC
CDR3: CAWLRMRTGVNYGYTF
J: TRBJ1-2
D: TRBD1
size: NA
V: TRBV30

DNA: TGTGCCAGCAGAAGGACAGGGAGGTCCTATGGCTACACCTTC
CDR3: CASRRTGRSYGYTF
J: TRBJ1-2
D: TRBD1
size: once
V: TRBV6-5

DNA: TGTGCCACCGCGACGGGGGGAGAAGATACGCAGTATTTT
CDR3: CATATGGEDTQYF
J: TRBJ2-3
D: TRBD2
size: few
V: TRBV24-1

DNA: TGTGCCAGCAGTTTATCCGGAGACTACTATGGCTACACCTTC
CDR3: CASSLSGDYYGYTF
J: TRBJ1-2
D: NA
size: NA
V: TRBV27

DNA: TGTGCCAGCAGTTTAGCGGGGTCAGACTATGGCTACACCTTC
CDR3: CASSLAGSDYGYTF
J: TRBJ1-2
D: NA
size: few
V: TRBV6-5

DNA: TGTGCCTGGAGTGTACGGGGTAGTCGCTACAATGAGCAGTTCTTC
CDR3: CAWSVRGSRYNEQFF
J: TRBJ2-1
D: NA
size: NA
V: TRBV30

DNA: TGTGCCAGCAGTTTGGGCGACAGCTCCTATAATTCACCCCTCCACTTT
CDR3: CASSLGDSSYNSPLHF
J: TRBJ1-6
D: NA
size: NA
V: TRBV28

DNA: TGTGCCAGCAGCTTTCTGACAGGCGAAGCTTTCTTT
CDR3: CASSFLTGEAFF
J: TRBJ1-1
D: NA
size: few
V: TRBV11-2

DNA: TGTGCCAGTAACCGACAGGGATATAGCAATCAGCCCCAGCATTTT
CDR3: CASNRQGYSNQPQHF
J: TRBJ1-5
D: TRBD1
size: NA
V: TRBV19

DNA: TGCAGCGTGGGGGTTGGGGGGGCGAAGACCCAGTACTTC
CDR3: CSVGVGGAKTQYF
J: TRBJ2-5
D: NA
size: NA
V: TRBV29-1

DNA: TGTGCCAGCTCCTCTTTCGACAGGGGCTCTGGAAACACCATATATTTT
CDR3: CASSSFDRGSGNTIYF
J: TRBJ1-3
D: TRBD1
size: NA
V: TRBV18

DNA: TGTGCCTGGAGTGTATTCGGGGGGTCCTCCTACGAGCAGTACTTC
CDR3: CAWSVFGGSSYEQYF
J: TRBJ2-7
D: TRBD2
size: NA
V: TRBV30

DNA: TGTGCCAGCAGCGGGGTCGGTGGACAGAATTCACCCCTCCACTTT
CDR3: CASSGVGGQNSPLHF
J: TRBJ1-6
D: NA
size: NA
V: TRBV7-9

DNA: TGTGCCAGCAGTGGCGGGGGACAGCCCCAGCATTTT
CDR3: CASSGGGQPQHF
J: TRBJ1-5
D: NA
size: NA
V: TRBV28

DNA: TGTGCCACCACACCCGGGACACTTATTTACGAGGAGCAGTACTTC
CDR3: CATTPGTLIYEEQYF
J: TRBJ2-7
D: NA
size: NA
V: TRBV19

DNA: TGTGCCAGCAGTTGGGGCCTCGAGGGCTACACCTTC
CDR3: CASSWGLEGYTF
J: TRBJ1-2
D: NA
size: NA
V: TRBV28

DNA: TGTGCCAGCAGTCCTACAATAGGGGGCGCAACGCAGTATTTT
CDR3: CASSPTIGGATQYF
J: TRBJ2-3
D: TRBD1
size: once
V: TRBV6-5

DNA: TGTGCCAGTAGTATACGAGGGTTGGGCACAGATACGCAGTATTTT
CDR3: CASSIRGLGTDTQYF
J: TRBJ2-3
D: NA
size: NA
V: TRBV19

DNA: TGTGCCAGCCAGGGGGCGAACACCGGGGAGCTGTTTTTT
CDR3: CASQGANTGELFF
J: TRBJ2-2
D: TRBD1
size: NA
V: TRBV28

DNA: TGTGCCAGCAGTAAACGGACAGGGAACACCGGGGAGCTGTTTTTT
CDR3: CASSKRTGNTGELFF
J: TRBJ2-2
D: TRBD1
size: few
V: TRBV25-1

DNA: TGTGCCAGCAGCCCCAGACTACTAGCGGGAGGGGAAGAGACCCAGTACTTC
CDR3: CASSPRLLAGGEETQYF
J: TRBJ2-5
D: TRBD2
size: once
V: TRBV11-2

DNA: TGTGCCAGCAGTTCCGACAGAGTCAAGAATGAAAAACTGTTTTTT
CDR3: CASSSDRVKNEKLFF
J: TRBJ1-4
D: NA
size: NA
V: TRBV27

DNA: TGTGCCAGCAGCTTAGACAGCACCTTTCGGCCCCAGCATTTT
CDR3: CASSLDSTFRPQHF
J: TRBJ1-5
D: NA
size: once
V: TRBV7-2

DNA: TGTGCCAGTAGTCCAGGGAGGCAGGGGGCAAGCGAGCAGTACTTC
CDR3: CASSPGRQGASEQYF
J: TRBJ2-7
D: TRBD1
size: NA
V: TRBV19

DNA: TGTGCCAGTAGCCAGTCCGGGACTAGCGGCTCCTACGAGCAGTACTTC
CDR3: CASSQSGTSGSYEQYF
J: TRBJ2-7
D: TRBD2
size: NA
V: TRBV19

DNA: TGTGCCAGCAGCTTAGCGGGAGGGCCGGGAGAGACCCAGTACTTC
CDR3: CASSLAGGPGETQYF
J: TRBJ2-5
D: TRBD2
size: NA
V: TRBV11-3

DNA: TGTGCCAGCAGACAATTAGACAGGGGACTCGAGCAGTACTTC
CDR3: CASRQLDRGLEQYF
J: TRBJ2-7
D: TRBD1
size: NA
V: TRBV28

DNA: TGTGCCATCAGTGTAGGGGACAATGAGCAGTTCTTC
CDR3: CAISVGDNEQFF
J: TRBJ2-1
D: NA
size: NA
V: TRBV10-3